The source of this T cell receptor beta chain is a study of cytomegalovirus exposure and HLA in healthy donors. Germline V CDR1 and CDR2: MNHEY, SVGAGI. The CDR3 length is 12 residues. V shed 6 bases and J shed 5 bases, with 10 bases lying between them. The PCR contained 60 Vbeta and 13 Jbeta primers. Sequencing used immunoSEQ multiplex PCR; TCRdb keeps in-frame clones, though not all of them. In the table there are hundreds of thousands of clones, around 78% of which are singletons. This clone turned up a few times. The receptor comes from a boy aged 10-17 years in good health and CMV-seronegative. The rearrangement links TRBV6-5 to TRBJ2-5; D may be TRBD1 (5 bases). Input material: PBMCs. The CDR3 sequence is CASSRQGETQYF. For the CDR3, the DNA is TGTGCCAGCAGCCGGCAGGGTGAGACCCAGTACTTC.